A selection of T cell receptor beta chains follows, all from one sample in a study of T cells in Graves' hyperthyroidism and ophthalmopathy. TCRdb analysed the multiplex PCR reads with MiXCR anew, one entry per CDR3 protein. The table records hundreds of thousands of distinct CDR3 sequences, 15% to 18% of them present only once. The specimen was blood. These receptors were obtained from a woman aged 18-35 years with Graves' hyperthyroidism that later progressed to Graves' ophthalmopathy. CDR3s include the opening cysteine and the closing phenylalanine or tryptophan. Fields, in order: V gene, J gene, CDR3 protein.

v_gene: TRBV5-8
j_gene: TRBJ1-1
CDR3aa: CASSLRAENTEAFF

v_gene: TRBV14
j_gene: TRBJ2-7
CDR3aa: CASSQEDRVGEQYF

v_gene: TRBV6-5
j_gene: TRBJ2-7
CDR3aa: CASSYSPPGQGGLLHDYEQYF

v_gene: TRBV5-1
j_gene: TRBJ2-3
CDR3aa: CASSLGLAGGADTQYF

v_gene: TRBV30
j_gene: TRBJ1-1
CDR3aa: CAWSRLGAPEAFF

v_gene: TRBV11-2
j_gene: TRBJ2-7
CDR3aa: CASSLYLRTGGELYF

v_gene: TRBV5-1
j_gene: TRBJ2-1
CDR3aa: CASSSFGASGRDEQFF

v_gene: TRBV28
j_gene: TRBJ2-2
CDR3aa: CASSLRTSGRSDTGELFF

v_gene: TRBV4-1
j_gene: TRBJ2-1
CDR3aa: CASSQEGSGHNEQFF

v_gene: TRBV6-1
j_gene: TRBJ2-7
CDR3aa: CASTADSYEQYF

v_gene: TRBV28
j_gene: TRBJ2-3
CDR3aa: CASSSNRQGEGTDTQYF

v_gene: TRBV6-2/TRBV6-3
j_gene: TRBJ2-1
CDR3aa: CASSYPPGQNEQFF

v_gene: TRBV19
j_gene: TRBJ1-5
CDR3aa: CASNDRGNQPQHF

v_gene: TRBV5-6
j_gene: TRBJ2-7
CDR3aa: CASSLLLNSYEQYF

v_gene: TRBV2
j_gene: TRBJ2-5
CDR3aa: CASSYRDREKETQYF

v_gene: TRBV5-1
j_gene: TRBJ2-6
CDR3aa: CASSLNGRLPSGANVLTF

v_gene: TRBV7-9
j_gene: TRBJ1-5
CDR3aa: CASSRSFGEDQPQHF

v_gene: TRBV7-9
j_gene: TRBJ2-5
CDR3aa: CASSLPTEETQYF

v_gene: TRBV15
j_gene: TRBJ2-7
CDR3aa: CATSRVGQGYEQYF

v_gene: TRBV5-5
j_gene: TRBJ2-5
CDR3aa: CASSLRLAGAGTQYF

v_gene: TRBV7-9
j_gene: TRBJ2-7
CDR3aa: CASSLEEVRGYEQYF

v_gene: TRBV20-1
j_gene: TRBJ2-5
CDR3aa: CSATGTQETQYF

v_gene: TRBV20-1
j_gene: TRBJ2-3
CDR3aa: CSARVPRDSPRDTQYF

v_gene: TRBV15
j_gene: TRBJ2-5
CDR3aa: CATSREPGHQETQYF

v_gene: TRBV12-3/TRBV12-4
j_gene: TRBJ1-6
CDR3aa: CASSQHGTGVGSPLHF

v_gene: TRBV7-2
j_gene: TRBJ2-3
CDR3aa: CASSFSGLAGGGTDTQYF

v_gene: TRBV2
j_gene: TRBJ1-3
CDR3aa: CARDTQGNSGNTIYF

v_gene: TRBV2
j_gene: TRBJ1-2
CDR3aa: CASSEALVVAF

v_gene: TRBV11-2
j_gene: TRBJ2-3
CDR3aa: CASSLNQGRDTQYF

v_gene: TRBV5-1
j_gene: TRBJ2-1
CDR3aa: CASSTQGPALMNEQFF

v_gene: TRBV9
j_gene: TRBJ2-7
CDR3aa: CASSVEPGRTYEQYF

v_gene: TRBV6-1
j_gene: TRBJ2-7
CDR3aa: CASSWGRARLGEQYF

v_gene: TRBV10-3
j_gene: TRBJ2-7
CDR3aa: CAIRRTGGSEEQYF

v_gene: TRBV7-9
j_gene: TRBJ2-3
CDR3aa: CASSLPRVTSGSISDTQYF

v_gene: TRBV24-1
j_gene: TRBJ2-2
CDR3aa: CATSDRTGRDTGELFF

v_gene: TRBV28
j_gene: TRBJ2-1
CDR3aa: CASSLWGRDEQFF

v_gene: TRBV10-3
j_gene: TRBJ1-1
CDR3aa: CAINDRVGTEAFF

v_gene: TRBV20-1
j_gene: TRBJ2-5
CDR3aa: CSASPEERHWETQYF

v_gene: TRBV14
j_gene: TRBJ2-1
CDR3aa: CASSPLGTGFHNEQFF

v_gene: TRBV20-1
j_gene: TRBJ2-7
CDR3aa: CSARGGTSVTLSSYEQYF

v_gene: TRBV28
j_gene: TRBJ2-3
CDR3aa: CASSPHTDLSGIADTQYF

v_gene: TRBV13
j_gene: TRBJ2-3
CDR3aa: CASSPRPPDTQYF

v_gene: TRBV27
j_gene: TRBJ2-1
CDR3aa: CASRGRGRNSYNEQFF

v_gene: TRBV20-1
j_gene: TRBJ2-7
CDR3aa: CSARPIKDSSYEQYF

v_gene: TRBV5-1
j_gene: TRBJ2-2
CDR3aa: CASSSWTGQGSGELFF

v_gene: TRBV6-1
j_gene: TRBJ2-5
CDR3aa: CASSSMGGETQYF

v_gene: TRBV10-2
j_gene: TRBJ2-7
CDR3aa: CAGTDRTSGNYEQYF

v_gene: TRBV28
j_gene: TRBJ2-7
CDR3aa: CASSLRTGEQYF

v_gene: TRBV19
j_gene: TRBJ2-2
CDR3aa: CASSMEGAATGELFF

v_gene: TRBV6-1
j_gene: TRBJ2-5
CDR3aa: CASRASMGGEETQYF

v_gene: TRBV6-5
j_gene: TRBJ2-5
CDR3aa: CASSYGHLQETQYF

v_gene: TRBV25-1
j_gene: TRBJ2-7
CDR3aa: CASSGQGKQYF

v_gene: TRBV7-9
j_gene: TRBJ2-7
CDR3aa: CASSLAGQSYEQYF

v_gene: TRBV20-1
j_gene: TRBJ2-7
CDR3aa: CSASSIETYEQYF

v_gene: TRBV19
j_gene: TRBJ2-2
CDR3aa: CASQGLARTGELFF